These 16 T cell receptor beta chains came from one sample sequenced in a study of blood T cell repertoires in COVID-19. The data were produced by immunoSEQ multiplex PCR, yet TCRdb's version contains in-frame clones alone and is incomplete. This sample has more than 150,000 clones, with about 88% found just once. The sample taken for sequencing was peripheral blood. The receptor source for this set is a man between 40 and 49 years old with active or convalescent COVID-19.

The rearrangement joins TRBV7-3 to TRBJ1-1, with 8 bases fitting TRBD1. Germline lookup yields CDR1 SGHTA and CDR2 FQGTGA. V shed 4 bases and J 7 bases; nucleotides not matched to a gene: 2. The CDR3 runs to 12 residues. The CDR3 nucleotides are TGTGCCAGCAGCTCCGGGACAGGTGAAGCTTTCTTT. Its translation is CASSSGTGEAFF.

The chain joins TRBV7-8 to TRBJ1-1, with D unresolved. There are 12 residues in the CDR3. The V end lost 5 bases, the J end lost 4 bases, and 8 bases lay between the germline ends. Germline V gene sequence: CDR1 SGHVS, CDR2 FQNEAQ. DNA for the CDR3: TGTGCCAGCAGCAAAATATCCACTGAAGCTTTCTTT. It codes for CASSKISTEAFF. Looking up the rest from reference TRBV7-8 and TRBJ1-1 gives the full variable domain: GAGVSQSPRYKVAKRGQDVALRCDPISGHVSLFWYQQALGQGPEFLTYFQNEAQLDKSGLPSDRFFAERPEGSVSTLKIQRTQQEDSAVYLCASSKISTEAFFGQGTRLTVV.

V is TRBV4-2 and J is TRBJ2-7, with 8 bases lining up with TRBD1. Germline assignment: CDR1 LGHNA and CDR2 YNFKEQ. The CDR3 is made up of 16 amino acids. The V segment lost 1 base and the J segment 5 bases; nucleotides outside the gene matches: 10. The CDR3 sequence is CASSQGGRRGRNEQYF. The CDR3 DNA is TGTGCCAGCAGCCAAGGGGGCCGCAGGGGGCGAAACGAGCAGTACTTC.

This chain links TRBV27 with TRBJ1-2, with unresolved D. The CDR3 length is 13 residues. Trimming pared 6 bases from V and 4 bases from J, leaving 12 bases between. CDR1 MNHEY and CDR2 SMNVEV come from the germline V gene (reference sequence). In nucleotides, the CDR3 is TGTGCCAGCAGCAACAACCGTTTCTATGGCTACACCTTC. Protein: CASSNNRFYGYTF.

The rearrangement joins TRBV3-1 (or the pseudogene TRBV3-2) to TRBJ2-7; 10 nucleotides agree with TRBD1. The length of the CDR3 is 14 residues. Germline CDR1 LGHDT, CDR2 YNNKEL (reference sequence). Trimming at V came to 2 bases and at J to 9 bases, leaving 7 bases not matched to a gene. CDR3: CASSQTTGGDGQYF. For the CDR3, the DNA is TGTGCCAGCAGCCAAACGACAGGGGGCGACGGGCAGTACTTC.

The CDR3 loop is CASTATGRAYEQYF. In nucleotides, the CDR3 is TGCGCCAGCACCGCGACAGGGAGAGCCTACGAGCAGTACTTC. The V gene is TRBV5-1, the J gene TRBJ2-7; TRBD1 agrees at 7 bases. This CDR3 comprises 14 residues. CDR1 and CDR2 from the germline V gene are SGHRS and YFSETQ. J was trimmed by 2 bases and V by 6 bases; bases with no gene match: 8.

The chain employs TRBV18 and TRBJ1-4, with 7 nucleotides matching TRBD1. The trim removed 6 bases at V and 8 bases at J, leaving 6 bases unmatched. CDR1 is KGHSH, CDR2 LQKENI, per germline. CDR3 length: 13 residues. DNA of the CDR3: TGTGCCAGCTCCCTCGGGACAGCCGAAAAACTGTTTTTT. Translation: CASSLGTAEKLFF.

This clone was seen a single time. V and J are TRBV5-1 and TRBJ2-3; D is perhaps TRBD1 (7 bases). V dropped 2 bases and J dropped 2 bases, with 12 bases sitting between them. The germline gives CDR1 SGHRS, CDR2 YFSETQ. The CDR3 length is 15 residues. Written as DNA, the CDR3 is TGCGCCAGCAGCTTAGGGGGGACAGACACAGATACGCAGTATTTT. It translates to CASSLGGTDTDTQYF.

The chain recombines TRBV6-5 with TRBJ1-5; TRBD1 matches 7 bases. Germline assignment: CDR1 MNHEY and CDR2 SVGAGI. The V and J ends lost 8 bases and 6 bases, in that order; junction bases with no gene match: 7. The CDR3 is made up of 13 amino acids. The CDR3 sequence is CASQDRAFQPQHF. The CDR3, as DNA: TGTGCCAGCCAAGACAGGGCTTTTCAGCCCCAGCATTTT.

The chain recombines TRBV2 with TRBJ2-1; D is undetermined. Trimming removed 1 base from V and 3 bases from J, with 10 bases in between. Per the germline V gene, CDR1 is SNHLY and CDR2 is FYNNEI. CDR3 length: 15 amino acids. The CDR3 sequence is CASSEVQAYYNEQFF. CDR3 DNA: TGTGCCAGCAGTGAAGTCCAGGCGTACTACAATGAGCAGTTCTTC.

Regarding this clone: The sample has other DNA sequences that encode this CDR3 too. The chain links TRBV30 to TRBJ2-3; D is perhaps TRBD2 (6 bases). Trimming shortened V by 3 bases and J by 5 bases, and 9 bases separated the two germline ends. The CDR3 runs 12 residues. CDR1 and CDR2 (germline): GTSNPN, SVGIG (reference sequence). CDR3 region: CAWSAGGDTQYF. The CDR3 DNA sequence: TGTGCCTGGAGCGCCGGGGGAGATACGCAGTATTTT.

The sample holds one count of this clone. The chain is built from TRBV29-1 and TRBJ1-1, with D possibly being TRBD1 (5 bases). The CDR3 loop spans 14 amino acids. CDR1 is SQVTM and CDR2 is ANQGSEA in the germline V gene. Trimming removed 2 bases at V and 4 bases at J, with 14 bases between. The CDR3 reads CSVESQTVFTEAFF. CDR3 DNA: TGCAGCGTTGAAAGCCAGACAGTTTTCACTGAAGCTTTCTTT. The whole variable domain, remainder taken from reference TRBV29-1 and TRBJ1-1, is SAVISQKPSRDICQRGTSLTIQCQVDSQVTMMFWYRQQPGQSLTLIATANQGSEATYESGFVIDKFPISRPNLTFSTLTVSNMSPEDSSIYLCSVESQTVFTEAFFGQGTRLTVV.

CDR3 DNA sequence: TGTGCCAGCAGCTCTAGCGTGGCAACTAATGAAAAACTGTTTTTT. This codes for CASSSSVATNEKLFF. The rearrangement joins TRBV7-6 to TRBJ1-4; no clear D. The CDR3 contains 15 residues. V was cut by 4 bases and J by 0 bases, with 9 bases left in between. Germline values: CDR1 SGHVS, CDR2 FNYEAQ.

The CDR3 DNA sequence: TGTGCCAGCAGCTTAGTTCTGAGCTCTGGGGCCAACGTCCTGACTTTC. This sequence encodes CASSLVLSSGANVLTF. This sequence joins TRBV7-9 and TRBJ2-6; no reliable D call. The CDR3 length is 16 residues. Trimming left V 1 base short and J 0 bases short, with 7 bases between. Germline V gene lookup returns CDR1 SEHNR and CDR2 FQNEAQ (reference sequence).

A few counts support this clone. The chain is built from TRBV9 and TRBJ2-7; 11 bases line up with TRBD1. This CDR3 region has 16 residues. V lost 4 bases, J lost 3 bases, and 9 bases stayed unmatched. Germline CDR1 SGDLS, CDR2 YYNGEE. The CDR3 DNA is TGTGCCAGCAGCCTCTCGACCGGGACAGGGGGCTACGAGCAGTACTTC. Translated: CASSLSTGTGGYEQYF. The entire variable domain, with the rest obtained from reference TRBV9 and TRBJ2-7, is as follows: DSGVTQTPKHLITATGQRVTLRCSPRSGDLSVYWYQQSLDQGLQFLIQYYNGEERAKGNILERFSAQQFPDLHSELNLSSLELGDSALYFCASSLSTGTGGYEQYFGPGTRLTVT.

The chain has TRBV4-2 and TRBJ2-1; 9 positions agree with TRBD1. V was clipped by 1 base and J by 11 bases; unmatched bases: 9. The CDR3 is 15 residues long. CDR1 LGHNA and CDR2 YNFKEQ come from the germline V gene. CDR3 coding DNA: TGTGCCAGCAGCCAAGTTACGGGACAGGGAAGTCAGCAGTTCTTC. It encodes CASSQVTGQGSQQFF.